The 14 T cell receptor beta chains presented below share a single source sample, sequenced in a study of monozygotic twins with inflammatory bowel disease. TCRdb processed the 5' RACE reads again and assigns one entry to each CDR3 protein, with no DNA. The listing records fewer than 200,000 distinct CDR3 sequences. The specimen sequenced was blood. The receptors derive from a human donor with ulcerative colitis or Crohn's disease, or a healthy co-twin of an affected twin (not recorded which).

The J gene is TRBJ1-2, the V gene TRBV12-3 or TRBV12-4; the D gene TCRdb calls, TRBD1, cannot be checked with no DNA. The CDR3 length is 13 residues. This CDR3 is CASSPDRVYGYTF.

The chain recombines TRBV5-1 with TRBJ2-7; TCRdb calls TRBD1, which cannot be checked without DNA. Germline CDR1 reads SGHRS; CDR2 reads YFSETQ. This CDR3 spans 15 amino acids. This CDR3 is CASSTGQGASYEQYF.

The CDR3 loop reads CASSLTSAENTEAFF. The rearrangement joins TRBV7-3 to TRBJ1-1. Germline CDR1 is SGHTA and CDR2 is FQGTGA. The CDR3 extends over 15 amino acids.

V gene TRBV7-2 combines with J gene TRBJ1-2; TCRdb designates TRBD1, a call that cannot be tested without DNA. CDR3 size: 17 residues. Looked up from germline, CDR1 is SGHTA and CDR2 is FQGNSA. The CDR3 protein is CASSLATGTGNLYGYTF.

J is TRBJ2-5 and V is TRBV14; the TCRdb D gene call, TRBD1, has no DNA to confirm it. CDR1 SGHDN and CDR2 FVKESK come from the germline V gene. This CDR3 comprises 15 residues. The CDR3 spells CASSLSRPWRETQYF.

The chain uses TRBV6-5 and TRBJ2-2; lacking DNA, the TRBD2 call made by TCRdb goes unchecked. CDR1 MNHEY and CDR2 SVGAGI come from the germline V gene. CDR3 length: 17 amino acids. The CDR3 loop is CASSYRSSGGNTGELFF.

V gene TRBV5-1 combines with J gene TRBJ2-7; TCRdb's D call, TRBD1, is unchecked because there is no DNA. Germline CDR1 reads SGHRS; CDR2 reads YFSETQ. The CDR3 has 15 amino acids. CDR3: CASSLGTVGTYEQYF.

The V gene is TRBV6-2 or TRBV6-3, the J gene TRBJ2-2; TCRdb outputs TRBD2, but without DNA this stays unchecked. In germline, CDR1 is MNHEY, CDR2 SVGEGT. This CDR3 comprises 16 residues. The CDR3 sequence is CASRGGLVFNTGELFF.

This chain links TRBV29-1 with TRBJ2-2; TCRdb lists TRBD2, though no DNA is available to test this call. The CDR3 extends over 18 amino acids. Looked up from germline, CDR1 is SQVTM and CDR2 is ANQGSEA. The CDR3 spells CSVEVGLAGGGNTGELFF.

V usage is TRBV20-1 and J usage is TRBJ2-3; the TCRdb D gene call, TRBD1, has no DNA to confirm it. The CDR3 spans 17 residues. CDR1 and CDR2 (germline): DFQATT, SNEGSKA (reference sequence). The CDR3 spells CSASPTPGSPKGDTQYF.

V is TRBV24-1 and J is TRBJ2-3; the D call from TCRdb, TRBD1, cannot be confirmed without DNA. CDR3 length: 13 amino acids. Germline-derived CDR1 and CDR2 are KGHDR and SFDVKD. The CDR3 spells CATSGDGTDTQYF.

The V and J genes are TRBV7-2 and TRBJ1-3. This CDR3 is built from 13 residues. From germline, CDR1 is SGHTA and CDR2 FQGNSA. The CDR3: CASSWGPGNTIYF.

The chain links TRBV28 to TRBJ2-1; as DNA is missing, the TRBD1 call by TCRdb cannot be tested. The CDR3 spans 16 residues. Germline V gives CDR1 MDHEN, CDR2 SYDVKM. CDR3: CASRPEDRGEAGEQFF.

The chain is built from TRBV19 and TRBJ1-1. The germline V gene encodes CDR1 LNHDA and CDR2 SQIVND (reference sequence). This CDR3 comprises 14 residues. The CDR3 reads CASSLGSSNTEAFF.